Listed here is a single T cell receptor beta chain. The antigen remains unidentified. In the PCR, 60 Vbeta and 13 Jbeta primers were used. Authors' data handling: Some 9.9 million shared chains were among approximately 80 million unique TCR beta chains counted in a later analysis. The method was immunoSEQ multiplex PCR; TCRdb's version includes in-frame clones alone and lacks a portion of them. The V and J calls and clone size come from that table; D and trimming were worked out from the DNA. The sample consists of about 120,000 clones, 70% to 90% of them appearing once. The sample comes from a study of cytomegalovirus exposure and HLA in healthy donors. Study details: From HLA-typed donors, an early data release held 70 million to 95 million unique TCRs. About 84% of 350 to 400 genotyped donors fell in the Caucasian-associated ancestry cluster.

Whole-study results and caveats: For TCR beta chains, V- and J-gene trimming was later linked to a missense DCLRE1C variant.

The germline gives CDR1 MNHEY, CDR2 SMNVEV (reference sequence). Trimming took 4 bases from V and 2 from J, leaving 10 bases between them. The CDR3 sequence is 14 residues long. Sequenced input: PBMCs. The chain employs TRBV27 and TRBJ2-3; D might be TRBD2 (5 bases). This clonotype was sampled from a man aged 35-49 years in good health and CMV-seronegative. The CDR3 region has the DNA TGTGCCAGCAGTTATCCGGGGAACACAGATACGCAGTATTTT. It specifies CASSYPGNTDTQYF.